Below, 10 T cell receptor beta chains from the same sample are listed, as sequenced in a study of T cells after somatic rescue of genetic block. Repertoires were generated with immunoSEQ multiplex PCR, while TCRdb's copy carries only in-frame clones and drops some. The repertoire has 12,000 or so clones, around 70% of them found once; the top ten carry less than 20%. The sample comprised peripheral blood mononuclear cells (PBMCs). These receptors originate from a boy between 10 and 17 years old.

The chain employs TRBV18 and TRBJ2-5; D not resolved. CDR1 and CDR2 from the germline V gene are KGHSH and LQKENI. The CDR3 sequence is 12 residues long. The V gene lost 3 bases and the J gene lost 5 bases, with 7 bases spanning the gap. The DNA for the CDR3 is TGTGCCAGCTCACCCCAGTTGGAGACCCAGTACTTC. Translation: CASSPQLETQYF.

This chain connects TRBV29-1 to TRBJ2-3, with D perhaps matching TRBD2 (7 bases). This CDR3 contains 16 residues. Germline V CDR1 and CDR2: SQVTM, ANQGSEA. The V and J ends lost 2 bases and 1 base respectively, with 16 bases between them. The DNA for the CDR3 is TGCAGCGTTGAATCCTTGAGGGGGAGGGGCACAGATACGCAGTATTTT. It translates to CSVESLRGRGTDTQYF.

The chain combines TRBV7-2 with TRBJ2-7, with TRBD2 as a possible D gene (6 bases). The CDR3 covers 17 residues. V lost 5 bases and J 2 bases, leaving 22 bases between the germline ends. Germline V gene sequence: CDR1 SGHTA, CDR2 FQGNSA. The CDR3 DNA reads TGTGCCAGCAGCCAGTGGGGACTTCCTAGGGGCACCTACGAGCAGTACTTC. Protein product: CASSQWGLPRGTYEQYF.

The J gene is TRBJ2-3, the V gene TRBV25-1; TRBD1 is a possible D gene (6 bases). V lost 1 base and J lost 1, with 15 bases in between. Germline V gene sequence: CDR1 MGHDK, CDR2 SYGVNS. CDR3 length equals 17 residues. The CDR3 sequence is CASSESRDKRGTDTQYF. CDR3 nucleotides: TGTGCCAGCAGTGAATCCCGGGACAAGAGGGGCACAGATACGCAGTATTTT.

This chain connects TRBV20-1 to TRBJ1-4, with D unresolved. Germline V lookup: CDR1 DFQATT, CDR2 SNEGSKA (reference sequence). The CDR3 totals 11 residues. With 6 bases removed from V and 8 bases from J, the gap between germline ends came to 10 bases. The CDR3 DNA follows: TGCAGTGCCCTAGCGAGGGAAAAACTGTTTTTT. It codes for CSALAREKLFF.

J is TRBJ2-7 and V is TRBV5-1; 9 bases are a match to TRBD1. CDR1 and CDR2 (germline): SGHRS, YFSETQ. The CDR3 runs 15 residues. After removal of 0 bases from V and 2 bases from J, the junction contained 3 bases not matched to a gene. The CDR3 nucleotides are TGCGCCAGCAGCTTGGCTGGGACAGGGCCCTACGAGCAGTACTTC. This gives the protein CASSLAGTGPYEQYF.

This clone occurred once. The rearrangement links TRBV5-1 to TRBJ2-7; maybe TRBD2 (6 bases). The germline V gene encodes CDR1 SGHRS and CDR2 YFSETQ. The CDR3 extends over 19 amino acids. V was cut by 4 bases and J by 0 bases, with 26 bases left in between. CDR3 region: CASSPRGPTAGPSSYEQYF. CDR3 DNA sequence: TGCGCCAGCAGCCCGCGGGGACCCACCGCAGGGCCTAGCTCCTACGAGCAGTACTTC.

V usage is TRBV10-1 and J usage is TRBJ1-1; 12 nucleotides agree with TRBD1. Trimming took 7 bases from V and 4 from J; bases not matched to a gene: 19. This CDR3 is built from 19 residues. Germline V lookup: CDR1 WNHNN, CDR2 SYGVQD (reference sequence). This CDR3 reads CASILWGRDRGRRGTEAFF. CDR3 nucleotide sequence: TGCGCCAGCATCCTCTGGGGCCGGGACAGGGGGCGCAGGGGCACTGAAGCTTTCTTT.

The gene calls are TRBV11-3 and TRBJ2-4; D possibly corresponds to TRBD2 (5 bases). V lost 1 base and J lost 7, with 8 bases in between. The CDR3 sequence is 13 residues long. Per the germline V gene, CDR1 is SGHNT and CDR2 is YENEEA. CDR3 protein: CASSLGTGNIQYF. CDR3 nucleotides: TGTGCCAGCAGCTTAGGGACTGGCAACATTCAGTACTTC.

The chain carries TRBV10-3 and TRBJ1-4; 7 nucleotides match TRBD1. Germline lookup yields CDR1 ENHRY and CDR2 SYGVKD. V was pared by 3 bases and J by 4 bases, with 5 bases of the junction left unmatched. This CDR3 contains 15 residues. This chain's CDR3 is CAISDQGGVNEKLFF. In nucleotides, the CDR3 is TGTGCCATCAGTGACCAGGGGGGCGTTAATGAAAAACTGTTTTTT.